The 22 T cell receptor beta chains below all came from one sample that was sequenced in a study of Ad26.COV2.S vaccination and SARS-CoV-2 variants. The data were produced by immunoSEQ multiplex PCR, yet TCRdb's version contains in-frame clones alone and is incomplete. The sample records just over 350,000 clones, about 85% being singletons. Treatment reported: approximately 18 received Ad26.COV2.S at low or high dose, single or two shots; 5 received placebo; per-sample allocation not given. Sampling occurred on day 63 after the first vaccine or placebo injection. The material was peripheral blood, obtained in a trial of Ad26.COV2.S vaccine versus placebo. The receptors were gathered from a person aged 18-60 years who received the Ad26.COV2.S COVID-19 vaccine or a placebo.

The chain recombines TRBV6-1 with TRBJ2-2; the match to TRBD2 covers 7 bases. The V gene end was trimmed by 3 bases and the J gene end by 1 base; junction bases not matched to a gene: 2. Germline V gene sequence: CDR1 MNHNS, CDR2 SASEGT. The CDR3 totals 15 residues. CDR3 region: CASSDERENTGELFF. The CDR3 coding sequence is TGTGCCAGCAGTGACGAGCGGGAGAACACCGGGGAGCTGTTTTTT.

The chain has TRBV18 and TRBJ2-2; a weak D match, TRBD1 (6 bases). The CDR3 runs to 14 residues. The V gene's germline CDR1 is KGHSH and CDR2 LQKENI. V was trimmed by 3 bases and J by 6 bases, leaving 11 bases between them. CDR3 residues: CASSPSTGSGELFF. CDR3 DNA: TGTGCCAGCTCACCCTCTACAGGGTCCGGGGAGCTGTTTTTT.

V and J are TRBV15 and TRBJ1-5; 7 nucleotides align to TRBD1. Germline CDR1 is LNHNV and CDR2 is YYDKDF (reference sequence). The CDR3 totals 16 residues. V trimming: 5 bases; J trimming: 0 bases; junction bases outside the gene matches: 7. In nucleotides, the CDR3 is TGTGCCACCAGCGCAGGGACAGCGTATAGCAATCAGCCCCAGCATTTT. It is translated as CATSAGTAYSNQPQHF.

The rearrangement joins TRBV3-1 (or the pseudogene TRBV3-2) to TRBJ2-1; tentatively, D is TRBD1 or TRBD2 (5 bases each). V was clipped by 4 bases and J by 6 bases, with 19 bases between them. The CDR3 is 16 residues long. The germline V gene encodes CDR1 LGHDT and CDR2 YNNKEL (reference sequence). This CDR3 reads CASSPLDNLGVNEQFF. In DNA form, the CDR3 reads TGTGCCAGCAGCCCCTTGGACAACTTGGGGGTCAATGAGCAGTTCTTC.

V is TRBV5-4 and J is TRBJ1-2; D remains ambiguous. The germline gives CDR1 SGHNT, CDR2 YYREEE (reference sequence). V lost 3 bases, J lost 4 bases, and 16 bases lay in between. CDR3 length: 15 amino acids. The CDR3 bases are TGTGCCAGCAGCTCGTCAGGAGGAGAGGGCTATGGCTACACCTTC. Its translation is CASSSSGGEGYGYTF.

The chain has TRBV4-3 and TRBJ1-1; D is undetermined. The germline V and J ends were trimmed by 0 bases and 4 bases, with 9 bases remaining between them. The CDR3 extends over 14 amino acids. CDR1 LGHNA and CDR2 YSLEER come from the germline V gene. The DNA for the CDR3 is TGCGCCAGCAGCCAAGAAGCCCTTAGCACTGAAGCTTTCTTT. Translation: CASSQEALSTEAFF.

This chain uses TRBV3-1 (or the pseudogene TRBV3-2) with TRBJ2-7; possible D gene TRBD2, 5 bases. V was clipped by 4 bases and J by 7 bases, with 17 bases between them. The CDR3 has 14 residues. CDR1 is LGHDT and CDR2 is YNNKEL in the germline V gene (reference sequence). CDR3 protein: CASSPSGWPMEQYF. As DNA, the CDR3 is TGTGCCAGCAGCCCAAGCGGATGGCCTATGGAGCAGTACTTC.

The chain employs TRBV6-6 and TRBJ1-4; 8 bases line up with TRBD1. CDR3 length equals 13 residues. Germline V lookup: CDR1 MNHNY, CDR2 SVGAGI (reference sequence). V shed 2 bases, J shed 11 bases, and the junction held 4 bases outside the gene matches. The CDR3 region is CASSYAGQGKLFF. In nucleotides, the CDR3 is TGTGCCAGCAGTTACGCTGGACAGGGTAAACTGTTTTTT.

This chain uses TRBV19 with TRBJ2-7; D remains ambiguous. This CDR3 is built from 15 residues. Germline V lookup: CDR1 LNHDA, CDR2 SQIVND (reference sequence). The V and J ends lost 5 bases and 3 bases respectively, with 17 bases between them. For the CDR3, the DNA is TGTGCCAGTAGTTCCTGGGCTAGTAACGTCTACGAGCAGTACTTC. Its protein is CASSSWASNVYEQYF. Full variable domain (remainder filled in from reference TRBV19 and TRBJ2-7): DGGITQSPKYLFRKEGQNVTLSCEQNLNHDAMYWYRQDPGQGLRLIYYSQIVNDFQKGDIAEGYSVSREKKESFPLTVTSAQKNPTAFYLCASSSWASNVYEQYFGPGTRLTVT.

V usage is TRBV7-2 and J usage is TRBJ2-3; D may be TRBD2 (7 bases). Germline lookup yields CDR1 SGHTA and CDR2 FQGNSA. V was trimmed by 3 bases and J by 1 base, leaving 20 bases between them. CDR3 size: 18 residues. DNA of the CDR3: TGTGCCAGCAGCTTGGGTTCGGGGGGCACATCTGGCACAGATACGCAGTATTTT. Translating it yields CASSLGSGGTSGTDTQYF.

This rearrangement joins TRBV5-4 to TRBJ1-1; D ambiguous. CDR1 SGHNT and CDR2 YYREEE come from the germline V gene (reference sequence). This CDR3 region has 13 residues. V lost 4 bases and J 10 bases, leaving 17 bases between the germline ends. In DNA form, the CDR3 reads TGTGCCAGCAGCGGTCGGCACGAGTGGGGAGCTTTCTTT. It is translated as CASSGRHEWGAFF. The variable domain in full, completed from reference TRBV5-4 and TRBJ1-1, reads ETGVTQSPTHLIKTRGQQVTLRCSSQSGHNTVSWYQQALGQGPQFIFQYYREEENGRGNFPPRFSGLQFPNYSSELNVNALELDDSALYLCASSGRHEWGAFFGQGTRLTVV.

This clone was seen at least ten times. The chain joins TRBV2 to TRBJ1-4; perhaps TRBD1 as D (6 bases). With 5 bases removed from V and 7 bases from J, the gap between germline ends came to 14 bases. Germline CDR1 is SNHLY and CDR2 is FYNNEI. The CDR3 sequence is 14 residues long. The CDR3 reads CASSRTVPPEKLFF. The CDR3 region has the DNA TGTGCCAGCAGTCGGACAGTGCCTCCTGAAAAACTGTTTTTT.

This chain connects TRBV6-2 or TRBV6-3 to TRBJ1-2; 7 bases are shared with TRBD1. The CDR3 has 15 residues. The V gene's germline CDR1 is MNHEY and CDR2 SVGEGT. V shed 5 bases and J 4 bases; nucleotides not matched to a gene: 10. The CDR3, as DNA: TGTGCCAGCAGTCGACACGACAGGGTCGTCTATGGCTACACCTTC. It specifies CASSRHDRVVYGYTF.

The CDR3 here is CASSHLSYEQYF. CDR3 bases: TGTGCCAGCAGCCACCTTTCCTACGAGCAGTACTTC. This rearrangement joins TRBV14 to TRBJ2-7; no reliable D call. Germline CDR1 SGHDN, CDR2 FVKESK. V lost 3 bases to trimming and J lost 1 base, with 4 bases between them. This CDR3 comprises 12 residues.

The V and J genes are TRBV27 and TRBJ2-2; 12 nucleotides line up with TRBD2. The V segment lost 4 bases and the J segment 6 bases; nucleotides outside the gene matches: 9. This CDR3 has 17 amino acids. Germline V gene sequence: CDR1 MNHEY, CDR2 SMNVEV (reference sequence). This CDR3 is CASSSPWTSGVAGELFF. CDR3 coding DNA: TGTGCCAGCAGTTCGCCTTGGACTAGCGGGGTGGCCGGGGAGCTGTTTTTT.

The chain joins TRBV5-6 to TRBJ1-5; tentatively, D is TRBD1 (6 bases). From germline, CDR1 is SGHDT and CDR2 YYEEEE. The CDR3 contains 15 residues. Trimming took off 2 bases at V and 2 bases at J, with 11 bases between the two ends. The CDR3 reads CASSFDRTGNQPQHF. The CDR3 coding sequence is TGTGCCAGCAGCTTTGACAGGACAGGCAATCAGCCCCAGCATTTT.

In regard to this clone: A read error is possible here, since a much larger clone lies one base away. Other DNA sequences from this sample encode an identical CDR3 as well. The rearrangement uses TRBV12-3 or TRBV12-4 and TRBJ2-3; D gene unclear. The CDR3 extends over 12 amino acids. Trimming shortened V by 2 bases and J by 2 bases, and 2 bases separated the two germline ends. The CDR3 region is CASSLHTDTQYF. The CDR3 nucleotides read TGTGCCAGCAGTTTACACACAGATACGCAGTATTTT.

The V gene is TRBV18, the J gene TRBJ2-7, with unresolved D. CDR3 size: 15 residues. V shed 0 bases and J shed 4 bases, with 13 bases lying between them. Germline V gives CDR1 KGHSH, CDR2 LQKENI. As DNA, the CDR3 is TGTGCCAGCTCACCACCGAACCTGGACGGGTACGAGCAGTACTTC. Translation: CASSPPNLDGYEQYF.

The CDR3 sequence: CASSLTQDNYGYTF. The CDR3 region has the DNA TGTGCCAGCAGCTTAACACAGGACAACTATGGCTACACCTTC. V usage is TRBV5-5 and J usage is TRBJ1-2; D is possibly TRBD1 (5 bases). Trimming cost V 2 bases and J 2 bases, with 10 bases left between them. The CDR3 runs 14 residues. Germline V gene data show CDR1 as SGHKS and CDR2 as YYEKEE (reference sequence).

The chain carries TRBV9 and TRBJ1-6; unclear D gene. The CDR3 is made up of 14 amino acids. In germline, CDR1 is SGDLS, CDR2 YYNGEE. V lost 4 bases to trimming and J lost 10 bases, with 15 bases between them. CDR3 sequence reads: CASSPQPEESPLHF. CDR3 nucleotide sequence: TGTGCCAGCAGCCCCCAGCCAGAAGAGTCACCCCTCCACTTT. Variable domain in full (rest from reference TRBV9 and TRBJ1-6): DSGVTQTPKHLITATGQRVTLRCSPRSGDLSVYWYQQSLDQGLQFLIQYYNGEERAKGNILERFSAQQFPDLHSELNLSSLELGDSALYFCASSPQPEESPLHFGNGTRLTVT.

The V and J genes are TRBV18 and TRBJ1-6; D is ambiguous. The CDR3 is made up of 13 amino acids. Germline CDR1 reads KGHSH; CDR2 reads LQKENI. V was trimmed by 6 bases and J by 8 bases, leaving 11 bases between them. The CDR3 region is CASSPLKDSPLHF. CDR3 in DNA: TGTGCCAGCTCGCCCCTTAAGGATTCACCCCTCCACTTT. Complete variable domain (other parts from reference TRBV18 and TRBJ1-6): NAGVMQNPRHLVRRRGQEARLRCSPMKGHSHVYWYRQLPEEGLKFMVYLQKENIIDESGMPKERFSAEFPKEGPSILRIQQVVRGDSAAYFCASSPLKDSPLHFGNGTRLTVT.

CDR3 coding DNA: TGTGCCAGTAGTAAGATGACAGGGGAAGGGGAAGAGACCCAGTACTTC. Translated, it gives CASSKMTGEGEETQYF. The genes are TRBV19 and TRBJ2-5; 8 bases agree with TRBD1. The CDR3 covers 16 residues. After removal of 4 bases from V and 3 bases from J, the junction contained 10 bases not matched to a gene. Germline CDR1 and CDR2: LNHDA and SQIVND (reference sequence).